Following are 30 T cell receptor beta chains from one sample sequenced in a study of response to subunit inactivated influenza vaccine. One entry per CDR3 protein results from TCRdb running MiXCR on the RT-PCR reads. The profile shows 400,000 to 550,000 distinct CDR3 sequences, 25% of them singletons. The sample in question was CD4+ T cells sorted from PBMCs, obtained roughly 5 days after vaccination. The source of these receptors is a man aged 50 or older who received an inactivated influenza vaccine.

Only a few counts were recorded for this clonotype. The chain couples TRBV29-1 to TRBJ1-1; D not certain. The ends were cut back, 5 bases at V and 1 base at J, with 8 bases in the middle. This CDR3 has 12 amino acids. From germline, CDR1 is SQVTM and CDR2 ANQGSEA. This chain's CDR3 is CSVKTENTEAFF. The CDR3 DNA reads TGCAGCGTTAAGACTGAGAACACTGAAGCTTTCTTT.

This clonotype has a handful of counts. This chain uses TRBV5-1 with TRBJ1-4; D possibly corresponds to TRBD1 (6 bases). Deletions cut 4 bases from V and 0 bases from J, with 13 bases between. Per germline, CDR1 SGHRS and CDR2 YFSETQ. The CDR3 covers 16 residues. CDR3 residues: CASSRAGAATNEKLFF. The CDR3 coding sequence is TGCGCCAGCAGCCGTGCGGGGGCCGCAACTAATGAAAAACTGTTTTTT.

This chain uses TRBV7-2 with TRBJ1-6; D may be TRBD1 (5 bases). Trimming pared 3 bases from V and 14 bases from J, leaving 17 bases between. CDR3 length: 14 amino acids. From germline, CDR1 is SGHTA and CDR2 FQGNSA. The CDR3, as DNA: TGTGCCAGCAGCTTGACTCCAGGGACTAGGTCCCTCCACTTT. Translated: CASSLTPGTRSLHF.

The chain recombines TRBV3-1 with TRBJ1-2; D ambiguous. V was pared by 4 bases and J by 2 bases, with 11 bases between. Germline values: CDR1 LGHDT, CDR2 YNNKEL (reference sequence). This CDR3 spans 14 amino acids. The CDR3 nucleotides read TGTGCCAGCAGCCCCGAAGAACACAACTATGGCTACACCTTC. Translated: CASSPEEHNYGYTF.

V gene TRBV6-2 or TRBV6-3 combines with J gene TRBJ2-1; 10 bases align to TRBD2. Per the germline V gene, CDR1 is MNHEY and CDR2 is SVGEGT. V was clipped by 3 bases and J by 3 bases; unmatched bases: 11. The CDR3 spans 18 residues. Written as DNA, the CDR3 is TGTGCCAGCAGTTATACTAGCGGGGATCATGTTGTCTACAATGAGCAGTTCTTC. It specifies CASSYTSGDHVVYNEQFF.

The CDR3 sequence: CASSLTSGKHEQFF. In DNA form, the CDR3 reads TGTGCCAGCAGTTTAACTAGCGGGAAACATGAGCAGTTCTTC. The V and J genes are TRBV12-3 or TRBV12-4 and TRBJ2-1; 10 bases are a match to TRBD2. Trimming took 2 bases from V and 8 from J; bases not matched to a gene: 3. This CDR3 is 14 amino acids long.

The chain couples TRBV12-3 or TRBV12-4 to TRBJ2-7; D may match TRBD1 or TRBD2 (5 bases each). The CDR3 loop spans 14 amino acids. V dropped 5 bases and J dropped 6 bases, with 17 bases sitting between them. Written as DNA, the CDR3 is TGTGCCAGCAGTCCTCAGGACCGAGGGGTCGAGCAGTACTTC. Its protein is CASSPQDRGVEQYF.

This chain joins TRBV20-1 and TRBJ2-5; TRBD2 matches at 9 bases. Trimming took 6 bases from V and 1 from J; bases not matched to a gene: 6. CDR1 is DFQATT, CDR2 SNEGSKA, per germline (reference sequence). The CDR3 totals 14 residues. The CDR3 spells CSASRSGGQETQYF. CDR3 nucleotide sequence: TGCAGTGCCAGCCGTAGCGGGGGCCAAGAGACCCAGTACTTC.

J is TRBJ2-1 and V is TRBV12-3 or TRBV12-4; D unresolved. Deletions cut 7 bases from V and 2 bases from J, with 21 bases between. This CDR3 region has 17 residues. The CDR3 nucleotides are TGTGCCAGCACCACATTCCCCAGTACGAAGCCCTACAATGAGCAGTTCTTC. Translated, it gives CASTTFPSTKPYNEQFF.

This chain joins TRBV20-1 and TRBJ2-1; 14 bases agree with TRBD2. This CDR3 region has 16 residues. After removal of 2 bases from V and 9 bases from J, the junction contained 9 bases not matched to a gene. Germline values: CDR1 DFQATT, CDR2 SNEGSKA (reference sequence). This chain's CDR3 is CSARPSGLAGASEQFF. DNA for the CDR3: TGCAGTGCTAGACCGTCGGGACTAGCGGGAGCTAGTGAGCAGTTCTTC.

This clonotype has only a few counts. V gene TRBV2 combines with J gene TRBJ2-7; maybe TRBD1 (6 bases). The CDR3 consists of 11 residues. V was cut by 8 bases and J by 7 bases, with 12 bases left in between. The germline V gene has CDR1 SNHLY and CDR2 FYNNEI. DNA for the CDR3: TGTGCCAGCCTCAGGGGAAGGGAGCAGTACTTC. Amino acids: CASLRGREQYF.

This clonotype has a handful of counts. The chain carries TRBV29-1 and TRBJ2-3; possibly TRBD1 or TRBD2 for D (5 bases each). Deletions cut 7 bases from V and 2 bases from J, with 13 bases between. Germline V gene sequence: CDR1 SQVTM, CDR2 ANQGSEA. The CDR3 length is 13 residues. The CDR3: CSGRGGYTDTQYF. CDR3 sequence (DNA): TGCAGCGGTCGGGGCGGCTACACAGATACGCAGTATTTT.

This chain's CDR3 is CASMGTGNEETQYF. Here the CDR3 DNA reads TGCGCCAGCATGGGGACAGGGAATGAAGAGACCCAGTACTTC. The V call is TRBV5-1, the J call TRBJ2-5; 9 bases are a match to TRBD1. The CDR3 is 14 residues long. V was pared by 6 bases and J by 3 bases, with 6 bases of the junction left unmatched. The V gene's germline CDR1 is SGHRS and CDR2 YFSETQ. Filled out from reference TRBV5-1 and TRBJ2-5, the complete variable domain reads KAGVTQTPRYLIKTRGQQVTLSCSPISGHRSVSWYQQTPGQGLQFLFEYFSETQRNKGNFPGRFSGRQFSNSRSEMNVSTLELGDSALYLCASMGTGNEETQYFGPGTRLLVL.

This clonotype was seen more than once but under ten times. This chain connects TRBV20-1 to TRBJ2-1; TRBD2 matches 10 bases. Germline V lookup: CDR1 DFQATT, CDR2 SNEGSKA (reference sequence). This CDR3 region has 15 residues. V trimming: 6 bases; J trimming: 5 bases; junction bases outside the gene matches: 10. The CDR3 region is CSAQPTSGVNNEQFF. As DNA, the CDR3 is TGCAGTGCCCAGCCTACTAGCGGGGTCAACAATGAGCAGTTCTTC.

V is TRBV29-1 and J is TRBJ1-2; maybe TRBD1 (6 bases). Germline loops: CDR1 SQVTM, CDR2 ANQGSEA. The CDR3 extends over 13 amino acids. V was trimmed by 7 bases and J by 4 bases, leaving 16 bases between them. The CDR3 loop is CSAQTGTAYGYTF. The CDR3 nucleotides read TGCAGCGCCCAGACAGGTACTGCCTATGGCTACACCTTC. Filled out from reference TRBV29-1 and TRBJ1-2, the complete variable domain reads SAVISQKPSRDICQRGTSLTIQCQVDSQVTMMFWYRQQPGQSLTLIATANQGSEATYESGFVIDKFPISRPNLTFSTLTVSNMSPEDSSIYLCSAQTGTAYGYTFGSGTRLTVV.

This clonotype has a handful of counts. The V call is TRBV5-1, the J call TRBJ2-3; a weak D match, TRBD1 (6 bases). The CDR3 has 16 residues. V dropped 5 bases and J dropped 2 bases, with 18 bases sitting between them. Germline V gives CDR1 SGHRS, CDR2 YFSETQ. The CDR3, as DNA: TGCGCCAGCAGTCCGTGGGGGCGGGCCGACACAGATACGCAGTATTTT. Translating gives CASSPWGRADTDTQYF.

This clonotype occurred a few times. The rearrangement joins TRBV24-1 to TRBJ2-3, with D uncertain. The CDR3 is made up of 15 amino acids. Trimming removed 3 bases from V and 0 bases from J, with 9 bases in between. Germline V gene lookup returns CDR1 KGHDR and CDR2 SFDVKD. CDR3 sequence (DNA): TGTGCCACCAGTGATCCGTCGACTAGCACAGATACGCAGTATTTT. As protein: CATSDPSTSTDTQYF.

The chain is built from TRBV10-3 and TRBJ1-1, with D perhaps matching TRBD1 (5 bases). From germline, CDR1 is ENHRY and CDR2 SYGVKD. CDR3 length equals 15 residues. V was clipped by 7 bases and J by 5 bases, with 20 bases between them. The DNA of the CDR3 is TGTGCCATCATAGGCTCGGGACCCAAGGGGACTGAAGCTTTCTTT. It codes for CAIIGSGPKGTEAFF.

This clonotype has a handful of counts. The gene calls are TRBV4-2 and TRBJ2-7; 10 bases match TRBD1. This CDR3 spans 15 amino acids. J lost 4 bases, V lost 3 bases, and 6 bases had no gene match. Germline CDR1 reads LGHNA; CDR2 reads YNFKEQ. DNA for the CDR3: TGTGCCAGCAGCCAGACGGGACAGGGGCAATACGAGCAGTACTTC. Residues: CASSQTGQGQYEQYF.

On this clonotype: A junction boundary mismatches the germline segment, possibly from a read error. The chain has TRBV12-3 or TRBV12-4 and TRBJ2-1, with D possibly being TRBD2 (5 bases). The CDR3 extends over 16 amino acids. The CDR3 DNA sequence: TGTGCCAGCAGTCCCAAGGGCGGGCAAACCTACAATGAGCTGTTCTTC. Its protein is CASSPKGGQTYNELFF.

This clonotype has only a few counts. The V gene is TRBV20-1, the J gene TRBJ2-3; D not certain. V lost 6 bases and J lost 4, with 14 bases in between. The CDR3 is 13 residues long. Germline V gene sequence: CDR1 DFQATT, CDR2 SNEGSKA (reference sequence). The CDR3 reads CSATTPNPDTQYF. CDR3 bases: TGCAGTGCGACCACCCCGAACCCAGATACGCAGTATTTT.

The chain is built from TRBV15 and TRBJ2-6; D uncertain. The V and J ends lost 1 base and 2 bases respectively, with 6 bases between them. This CDR3 contains 15 residues. The germline V gene has CDR1 LNHNV and CDR2 YYDKDF (reference sequence). The CDR3 region has the DNA TGTGCCACCAGCAGAGGTTCGACTGGGGCCAACGTCCTGACTTTC. Amino acids: CATSRGSTGANVLTF.

This clonotype was recorded a few times. The V and J genes are TRBV10-3 and TRBJ2-7; 8 bases are a match to TRBD1. V shed 3 bases, J shed 7 bases, and the junction held 8 bases outside the gene matches. Germline CDR1 ENHRY, CDR2 SYGVKD. This CDR3 spans 14 amino acids. Written as DNA, the CDR3 is TGTGCCATCAGTGAAGACCAGGGGGCTGGTGAGCAGTACTTC. Its translation is CAISEDQGAGEQYF.

The CDR3 loop reads CSARDLQWASTGELFF. CDR3 DNA sequence: TGCAGTGCTAGAGATCTACAGTGGGCGAGCACCGGGGAGCTGTTTTTT. The chain uses TRBV20-1 and TRBJ2-2; D gene uncertain. The CDR3 is 16 residues long. Trimming left V 0 bases short and J 4 bases short, with 15 bases between. Germline V CDR1 and CDR2: DFQATT, SNEGSKA (reference sequence).

The chain uses TRBV20-1 and TRBJ2-3, with D perhaps TRBD2 (5 bases). V was cut by 2 bases and J by 11 bases, with 14 bases left in between. This CDR3 contains 12 residues. Germline-derived CDR1 and CDR2 are DFQATT and SNEGSKA (reference sequence). The CDR3 DNA sequence: TGCAGTGCTAGACCCCGGGATCTTATGCAGTATTTT. Its translation is CSARPRDLMQYF.

This clonotype was picked up a small number of times. This chain joins TRBV4-3 and TRBJ2-1, with 7 bases matching TRBD2. This CDR3 contains 15 residues. With V trimmed by 0 bases and J by 9 bases, 8 bases remained unmatched. Germline assignment: CDR1 LGHNA and CDR2 YSLEER. The CDR3 DNA reads as TGCGCCAGCAGCCAAGATTTTGCCAGCGGGATTGAGCAGTTCTTC. Its translation is CASSQDFASGIEQFF.

This clonotype was detected a few times. This chain uses TRBV7-9 with TRBJ2-1; 9 bases match TRBD1. The CDR3 length is 14 residues. V lost 2 bases, J lost 5 bases, and 1 base stayed unmatched. The V gene's germline CDR1 is SEHNR and CDR2 FQNEAQ (reference sequence). The CDR3 DNA is TGTGCCAGCAGCTTAAGACAGGGGGACAATGAGCAGTTCTTC. It codes for CASSLRQGDNEQFF.

This clonotype came up a few times. The chain has TRBV29-1 and TRBJ2-3, with 7 nucleotides matching TRBD1. J lost 2 bases, V lost 7 bases, and 6 bases had no gene match. This CDR3 comprises 13 residues. CDR1 and CDR2 from the germline V gene are SQVTM and ANQGSEA. The CDR3 sequence: CSGGQKNTDTQYF. In DNA form, the CDR3 reads TGCAGCGGGGGACAGAAGAACACAGATACGCAGTATTTT.

The V call is TRBV20-1, the J call TRBJ2-5; 11 bases are a match to TRBD2. This CDR3 is built from 15 residues. V lost 4 bases, J lost 1 base, and 5 bases stayed unmatched. Germline V gene data show CDR1 as DFQATT and CDR2 as SNEGSKA (reference sequence). The CDR3 nucleotides read TGCAGTGCTATGGGGCTAGCGGGAGGCCAAGAGACCCAGTACTTC. Encoded protein: CSAMGLAGGQETQYF.

This clonotype was counted only a few times. V and J are TRBV5-6 and TRBJ1-2; TRBD1 matches at 8 bases. Germline-derived CDR1 and CDR2 are SGHDT and YYEEEE. The CDR3 covers 15 residues. V trimming: 3 bases; J trimming: 5 bases; junction bases outside the gene matches: 9. CDR3 amino acids: CASSWGPGQGYGYTF. DNA for the CDR3: TGTGCCAGCAGCTGGGGTCCCGGACAGGGATATGGCTACACCTTC.